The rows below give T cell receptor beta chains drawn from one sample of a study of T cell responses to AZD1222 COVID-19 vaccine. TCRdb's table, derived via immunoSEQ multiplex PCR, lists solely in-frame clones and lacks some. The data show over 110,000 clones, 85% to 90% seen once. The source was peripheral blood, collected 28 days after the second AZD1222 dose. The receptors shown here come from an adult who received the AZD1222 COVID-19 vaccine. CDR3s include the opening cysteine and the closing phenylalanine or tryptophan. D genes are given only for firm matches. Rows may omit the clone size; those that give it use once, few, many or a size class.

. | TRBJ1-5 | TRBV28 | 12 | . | CATRTGGQPQHF | TGTGCCACCCGGACGGGGGGACAGCCCCAGCATTTT
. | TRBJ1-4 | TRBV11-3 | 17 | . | CASSLDSDRAVGEKLFF | TGTGCCAGCAGCTTAGACTCGGACAGAGCCGTAGGTGAAAAACTGTTTTTT
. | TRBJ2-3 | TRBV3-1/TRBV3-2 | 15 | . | CASSPRAFSTDTQYF | TGTGCCAGCAGCCCGAGGGCCTTTAGCACAGATACGCAGTATTTT
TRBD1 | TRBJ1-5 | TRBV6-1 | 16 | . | CASSEVVTGGNQPQHF | TGTGCCAGCAGTGAAGTGGTGACAGGGGGCAATCAGCCCCAGCATTTT
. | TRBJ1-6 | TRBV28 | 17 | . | CASSSLPLLSYNSPLHF | TGTGCCAGCAGTTCCCTCCCATTGTTATCCTATAATTCACCCCTCCACTTT
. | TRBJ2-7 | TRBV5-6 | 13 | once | CASSLGISYEQYF | TGTGCCAGCAGCTTGGGGATTTCCTACGAGCAGTACTTC
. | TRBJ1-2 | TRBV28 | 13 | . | CASSLIGTYGYTF | TGTGCCAGCAGTTTAATAGGGACCTATGGCTACACCTTC
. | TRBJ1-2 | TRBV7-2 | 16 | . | CASSLAPADRRNGYTF | TGTGCCAGCAGCTTAGCGCCCGCGGACAGACGAAATGGCTACACCTTC
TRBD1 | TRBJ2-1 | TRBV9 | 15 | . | CASSVGGGKNNEQFF | TGTGCCAGCAGCGTAGGAGGGGGCAAAAACAATGAGCAGTTCTTC
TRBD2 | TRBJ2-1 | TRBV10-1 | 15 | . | CASSEGLAGNNEQFF | TGCGCCAGCAGTGAAGGACTAGCGGGAAACAATGAGCAGTTCTTC
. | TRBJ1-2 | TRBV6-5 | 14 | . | CASSYRTRTDGYTF | TGTGCCAGCAGTTACCGGACAAGGACGGATGGCTACACCTTC
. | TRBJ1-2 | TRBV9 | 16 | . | CASSVGQSTGGSGYTF | TGTGCCAGCAGCGTAGGACAGTCTACAGGAGGATCTGGCTACACCTTC
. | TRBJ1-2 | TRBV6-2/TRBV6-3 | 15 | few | CASSYSGTTSGGYTF | TGTGCCAGCAGTTACTCGGGGACGACCTCCGGTGGCTACACCTTC
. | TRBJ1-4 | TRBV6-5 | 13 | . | CASKAGVNEKLFF | TGTGCCAGCAAGGCCGGGGTTAATGAAAAACTGTTTTTT
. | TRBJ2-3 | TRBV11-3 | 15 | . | CASSLSSRGADTQYF | TGTGCCAGCAGCCTGTCGTCCCGGGGGGCGGATACGCAGTATTTT
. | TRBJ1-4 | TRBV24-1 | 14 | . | CATSGSGWPEKLFF | TGTGCCACCAGTGGGTCCGGGTGGCCTGAAAAACTGTTTTTT
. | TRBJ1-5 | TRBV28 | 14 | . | CASRGSVFGQPQHF | TGTGCCAGCCGCGGGTCAGTTTTTGGCCAGCCCCAGCATTTT
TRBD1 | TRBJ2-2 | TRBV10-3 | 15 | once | CAISPGTGASGELFF | TGTGCCATCAGCCCCGGGACAGGGGCGAGCGGGGAGCTGTTTTTT
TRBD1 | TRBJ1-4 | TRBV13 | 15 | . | CASSLSRGVGEKLFF | TGTGCCAGCAGCTTATCCAGGGGGGTAGGCGAAAAACTGTTTTTT
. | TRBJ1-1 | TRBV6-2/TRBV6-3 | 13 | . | CASSYSGRTEAFF | TGTGCCAGCAGTTACTCTGGGAGAACTGAAGCTTTCTTT
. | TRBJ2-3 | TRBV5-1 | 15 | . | CASTYSGQRTDTQYF | TGCGCCAGCACCTACTCAGGGCAGCGCACAGATACGCAGTATTTT
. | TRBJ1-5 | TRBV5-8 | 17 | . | CASSSGAGMSSNQPQHF | TGTGCCAGCAGCTCGGGGGCAGGGATGTCTAGCAATCAGCCCCAGCATTTT
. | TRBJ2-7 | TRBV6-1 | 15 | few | CASSEGEGAFYEQYF | TGTGCCAGCAGTGAAGGGGAGGGGGCGTTCTACGAGCAGTACTTC
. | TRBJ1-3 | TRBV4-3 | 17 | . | CASSQVVSGHSGNTIYF | TGCGCCAGCAGCCAAGTAGTCTCAGGCCACTCTGGAAACACCATATATTTT
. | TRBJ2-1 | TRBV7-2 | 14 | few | CASYSGREYNEQFF | TGTGCCAGCTACTCGGGAAGAGAATACAATGAGCAGTTCTTC
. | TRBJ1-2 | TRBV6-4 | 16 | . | CASSDSGRGQIYGYTF | TGTGCCAGCAGTGACTCGGGACGAGGACAGATCTATGGCTACACCTTC
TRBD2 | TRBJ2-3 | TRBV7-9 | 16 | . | CASSPWGLAGADTQYF | TGTGCCAGCAGCCCCTGGGGACTAGCGGGAGCAGATACGCAGTATTTT
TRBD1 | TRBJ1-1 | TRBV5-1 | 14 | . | CASRPGTGNTEAFF | TGCGCCAGCCGTCCCGGGACAGGGAACACTGAAGCTTTCTTT
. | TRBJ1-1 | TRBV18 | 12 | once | CASSRSNTEAFF | TGTGCCAGCTCACGGTCGAACACTGAAGCTTTCTTT
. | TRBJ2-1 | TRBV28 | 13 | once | CATRLGSWNEQFF | TGTGCCACCAGGCTTGGGAGTTGGAATGAGCAGTTCTTC
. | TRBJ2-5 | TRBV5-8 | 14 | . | CASSYQVLQETQYF | TGTGCCAGCAGCTACCAGGTTCTCCAAGAGACCCAGTACTTC
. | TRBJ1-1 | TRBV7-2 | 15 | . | CASSLALAVNTEAFF | TGTGCCAGCAGCTTAGCGCTAGCAGTGAACACTGAAGCTTTCTTT
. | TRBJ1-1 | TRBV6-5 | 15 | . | CASSPDPVGVYEAFF | TGTGCCAGCAGTCCCGACCCGGTCGGAGTCTATGAGGCTTTCTTT
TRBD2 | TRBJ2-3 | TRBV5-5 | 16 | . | CASSTPTSGFTDTQYF | TGTGCCAGCAGCACCCCGACTAGCGGGTTCACAGATACGCAGTATTTT
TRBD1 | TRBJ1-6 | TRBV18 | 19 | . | CASSPLSLTGQGNSSPLHF | TGTGCCAGCTCACCATTATCGCTAACGGGACAGGGGAATTCTTCACCCCTCCACTTT
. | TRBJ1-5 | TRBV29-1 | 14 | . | CSVAQDSADQPQHF | TGCAGCGTTGCTCAGGACAGTGCCGATCAGCCCCAGCATTTT
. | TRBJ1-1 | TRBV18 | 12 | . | CASSSDSLGAFF | TGTGCCAGCTCATCGGACAGCCTCGGCGCTTTCTTT
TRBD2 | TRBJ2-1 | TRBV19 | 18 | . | CASSHPGLAGGLRHEQFF | TGTGCCAGTAGCCATCCCGGGCTAGCGGGAGGGCTCCGCCATGAGCAGTTCTTC
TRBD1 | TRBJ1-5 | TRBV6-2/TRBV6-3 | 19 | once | CASSYRAGTGISSNQPQHF | TGTGCCAGCAGTTACCGGGCCGGGACAGGAATTTCTAGCAATCAGCCCCAGCATTTT
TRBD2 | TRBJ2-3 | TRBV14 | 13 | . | CASSPGLADTQYF | TGTGCCAGCAGCCCCGGACTAGCAGATACGCAGTATTTT
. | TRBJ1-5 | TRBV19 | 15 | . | CASSTLQGLYQPQHF | TGTGCCAGTAGTACCCTACAGGGTCTTTATCAGCCCCAGCATTTT
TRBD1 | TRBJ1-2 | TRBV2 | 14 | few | CASRAGTGTVSYTF | TGTGCCAGCAGGGCCGGGACAGGGACAGTAAGCTACACCTTC
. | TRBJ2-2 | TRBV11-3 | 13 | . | CASSPPNTGELFF | TGTGCCAGCAGCCCCCCGAACACCGGGGAGCTGTTTTTT
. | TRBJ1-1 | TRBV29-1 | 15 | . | CSGRLASWGNTEAFF | TGCAGCGGGAGACTGGCATCGTGGGGGAACACTGAAGCTTTCTTT
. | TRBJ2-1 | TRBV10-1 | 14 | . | CASSEGQQYNEQFF | TGCGCCAGCAGTGAAGGTCAGCAGTACAATGAGCAGTTCTTC
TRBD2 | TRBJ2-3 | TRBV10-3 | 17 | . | CAISDPAGGFPTDTQYF | TGTGCCATCAGTGATCCAGCGGGAGGTTTCCCCACAGATACGCAGTATTTT
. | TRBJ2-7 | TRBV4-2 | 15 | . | CASSPLHRSSYEQYF | TGTGCCAGCAGCCCGCTACATAGGAGCTCCTACGAGCAGTACTTC
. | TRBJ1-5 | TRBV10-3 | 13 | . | CAITGQRDQPQHF | TGTGCCATCACCGGACAGAGAGATCAGCCCCAGCATTTT
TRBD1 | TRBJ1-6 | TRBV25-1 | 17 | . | CASSEYSQGAYNSPLHF | TGTGCCAGCAGTGAATATTCTCAGGGGGCGTATAATTCACCCCTCCACTTT